Below, 20 T cell receptor beta chains from the same sample are listed, as sequenced in a study of T cell responses to AZD1222 COVID-19 vaccine. Clones were sequenced by immunoSEQ multiplex PCR, and TCRdb holds only the in-frame ones, with some missing. This table has some 140,000 clones, approximately 89% appearing once. Sequenced material: peripheral blood, taken on day 0 of AZD1222 vaccination. All receptors derive from an adult in good health.

This sequence joins TRBV28 and TRBJ2-7; D tentatively reads TRBD1 or TRBD2 (6 bases each). CDR1 is MDHEN and CDR2 is SYDVKM in the germline V gene. The CDR3 sequence is 13 residues long. Trimming removed 2 bases at V and 6 bases at J, with 11 bases between. DNA for the CDR3: TGTGCCAGCAGTTTAGGGGGGCGCATCGAGCAGTACTTC. Its protein is CASSLGGRIEQYF. The full variable domain, its missing parts supplied by reference TRBV28 and TRBJ2-7, is DVKVTQSSRYLVKRTGEKVFLECVQDMDHENMFWYRQDPGLGLRLIYFSYDVKMKEKGDIPEGYSVSREKKERFSLILESASTNQTSMYLCASSLGGRIEQYFGPGTRLTVT.

The chain links TRBV19 to TRBJ1-1; D remains ambiguous. The V end was cut by 3 bases, the J end by 1 base, with 3 bases between. The CDR3 totals 12 residues. Germline V gene data show CDR1 as LNHDA and CDR2 as SQIVND (reference sequence). The CDR3 DNA reads as TGTGCCAGTAGTATGGGGAACACTGAAGCTTTCTTT. This gives the protein CASSMGNTEAFF.

J is TRBJ1-5 and V is TRBV27; possible D gene TRBD1, 5 bases. The ends were cut back, 2 bases at V and 6 bases at J, with 14 bases in the middle. Germline loops: CDR1 MNHEY, CDR2 SMNVEV (reference sequence). The CDR3 sequence is 15 residues long. CDR3 bases: TGTGCCAGCAGTTTAGTGGCAGGGATAGGTCAGCCCCAGCATTTT. Protein product: CASSLVAGIGQPQHF.

The rearrangement links TRBV7-2 to TRBJ2-5; the match to TRBD2 covers 14 bases. Germline V gives CDR1 SGHTA, CDR2 FQGNSA. This CDR3 comprises 15 residues. Trimming cost V 5 bases and J 5 bases; bases outside gene matches: 4. CDR3 residues: CASSTRTSGGETQYF. Written as DNA, the CDR3 is TGTGCCAGCAGCACCCGGACTAGCGGGGGGGAGACCCAGTACTTC.

This chain joins TRBV6-4 and TRBJ1-5; D is unclear. Germline-derived CDR1 and CDR2 are MRHNA and SNTAGT. This CDR3 has 15 amino acids. Trimming stripped 2 bases from V and 1 base from J, with 9 bases between. Here the CDR3 reads CASSDAESSNQPQHF. CDR3 DNA: TGTGCCAGCAGTGACGCGGAATCGAGCAATCAGCCCCAGCATTTT.

This sequence joins TRBV4-1 and TRBJ1-1; D not certain. This CDR3 has 11 amino acids. Germline V gene sequence: CDR1 MGHRA, CDR2 YSYEKL. The V and J ends lost 1 base and 6 bases respectively, with 3 bases between them. The CDR3 DNA reads as TGCGCCAGCAGCCAAGGGCCTGAAGCTTTCTTT. As protein: CASSQGPEAFF.

This clone was counted once. The chain combines TRBV4-2 with TRBJ1-3, with TRBD1 as a possible D gene (5 bases). CDR3 length: 20 amino acids. V was shortened by 6 bases and J by 1 base, with 28 bases between the two germline ends. Looked up from germline, CDR1 is LGHNA and CDR2 is YNFKEQ. CDR3 residues: CASRHTEGVSLLGSGNTIYF. Here the CDR3 DNA reads TGTGCCAGCAGACACACGGAAGGGGTCTCGTTACTAGGATCTGGAAACACCATATATTTT.

This chain connects TRBV6-2 or TRBV6-3 to TRBJ2-2; TRBD1 aligns across 7 bases. The CDR3 sequence is 15 residues long. V trimming: 6 bases; J trimming: 7 bases; junction bases outside the gene matches: 11. Germline CDR1 reads MNHEY; CDR2 reads SVGEGT. CDR3 in amino acids: CASSLRQGWVGELFF. The CDR3 DNA reads TGTGCCAGCAGCTTAAGACAGGGATGGGTCGGGGAGCTGTTTTTT.

The chain employs TRBV2 and TRBJ1-2; D not resolved. The CDR3 is 13 residues long. Trimming took off 3 bases at V and 3 bases at J, with 8 bases between the two ends. From germline, CDR1 is SNHLY and CDR2 FYNNEI. The CDR3 DNA follows: TGTGCCAGCAGTGATGCCAGTCACTATGGCTACACCTTC. It is translated as CASSDASHYGYTF.

The chain has TRBV2 and TRBJ2-7; 7 bases agree with TRBD2. V lost 11 bases, J lost 0 bases, and 10 bases stayed unmatched. Germline V gene data show CDR1 as SNHLY and CDR2 as FYNNEI. The CDR3 length is 14 residues. The CDR3 sequence: CAGKLAPDSYEQYF. CDR3 nucleotides: TGTGCCGGAAAACTAGCGCCCGACTCCTACGAGCAGTACTTC. Complete variable domain (other parts from reference TRBV2 and TRBJ2-7): EPEVTQTPSHQVTQMGQEVILRCVPISNHLYFYWYRQILGQKVEFLVSFYNNEISEKSEIFDDQFSVERPDGSNFTLKIRSTKLEDSAMYFCAGKLAPDSYEQYFGPGTRLTVT.

CDR3 nucleotide sequence: TGTGCCAGCAGCTTGGTCCCTAGCTCCCAAGAGACCCAGTACTTC. Protein: CASSLVPSSQETQYF. This chain uses TRBV5-5 with TRBJ2-5, with D possibly being TRBD2 (5 bases). The CDR3 totals 15 residues. Trimming shortened V by 0 bases and J by 1 base, and 10 bases separated the two germline ends. In germline, CDR1 is SGHKS, CDR2 YYEKEE (reference sequence).

This chain joins TRBV7-2 and TRBJ1-1, with TRBD1 matching over 7 bases. This CDR3 is built from 15 residues. Trimming at V came to 4 bases and at J to 1 base, leaving 6 bases not matched to a gene. Germline lookup yields CDR1 SGHTA and CDR2 FQGNSA. The CDR3: CASSSTGLANTEAFF. Here the CDR3 DNA reads TGTGCCAGCAGCTCGACAGGGTTGGCGAACACTGAAGCTTTCTTT.

This clone was seen only once. V is TRBV28 and J is TRBJ1-6; weak D call: TRBD1 (6 bases). Trimming pared 2 bases from V and 10 bases from J, leaving 15 bases between. CDR1 MDHEN and CDR2 SYDVKM come from the germline V gene. This CDR3 comprises 15 residues. CDR3 residues: CASSLIQGLDSPLHF. The DNA for the CDR3 is TGTGCCAGCAGTTTAATACAGGGTTTGGACTCACCCCTCCACTTT.

This clone has just one count. The rearrangement links TRBV9 to TRBJ1-3; weak D call: TRBD1 (6 bases). Germline V gene lookup returns CDR1 SGDLS and CDR2 YYNGEE. The CDR3 contains 13 residues. V dropped 8 bases and J dropped 4 bases, with 13 bases sitting between them. CDR3 bases: TGTGCCAGTACCCCAGGGGAAGGAAACACCATATATTTT. Protein sequence: CASTPGEGNTIYF.

The J gene is TRBJ1-1, the V gene TRBV28; D is perhaps TRBD1 (5 bases). CDR1 and CDR2 (germline): MDHEN, SYDVKM. The CDR3 length is 13 residues. V dropped 11 bases and J dropped 3 bases, with 16 bases sitting between them. CDR3 region: CAAAGRGDTEAFF. CDR3 DNA sequence: TGTGCCGCTGCGGGTAGGGGCGACACTGAAGCTTTCTTT.

The sample holds one count of this clone. This chain joins TRBV4-1 and TRBJ1-2; D uncertain. V lost 1 base and J 5 bases, leaving 14 bases between the germline ends. The V gene's germline CDR1 is MGHRA and CDR2 YSYEKL. This CDR3 has 15 residues. The CDR3 DNA sequence: TGCGCCAGCAGCCAAGGACCAGAGGGCGTGTATGGCTACACCTTC. This translates into CASSQGPEGVYGYTF.

The V gene is TRBV7-8, the J gene TRBJ1-6; D is possibly TRBD1 (6 bases). This CDR3 contains 15 residues. The ends were cut back, 1 base at V and 8 bases at J, with 12 bases in the middle. Germline assignment: CDR1 SGHVS and CDR2 FQNEAQ. CDR3 bases: TGTGCCAGCAGCTTAGTAGGGGGGTTTGATTCACCCCTCCACTTT. Residues: CASSLVGGFDSPLHF. Full variable domain (outside the CDR3, taken from reference TRBV7-8 and TRBJ1-6): GAGVSQSPRYKVAKRGQDVALRCDPISGHVSLFWYQQALGQGPEFLTYFQNEAQLDKSGLPSDRFFAERPEGSVSTLKIQRTQQEDSAVYLCASSLVGGFDSPLHFGNGTRLTVT.

The chain recombines TRBV5-1 with TRBJ1-1, with D maybe TRBD1 (6 bases). The V gene's germline CDR1 is SGHRS and CDR2 YFSETQ. The V end lost 0 bases, the J end lost 1 base, and 10 bases lay between the germline ends. The CDR3 has 15 residues. The CDR3 spells CASSLGQAGNTEAFF. CDR3 DNA sequence: TGCGCCAGCAGCTTGGGACAGGCAGGGAACACTGAAGCTTTCTTT.

The chain is built from TRBV28 and TRBJ1-5; the match to TRBD1 covers 8 bases. The CDR3 length is 14 residues. V was pared by 4 bases and J by 5 bases, with 4 bases of the junction left unmatched. Germline CDR1 and CDR2: MDHEN and SYDVKM. The CDR3 nucleotides read TGTGCCAGCAGTTCTCGACAGGGGCATCAGCCCCAGCATTTT. This gives the protein CASSSRQGHQPQHF.

The chain combines TRBV5-1 with TRBJ2-5, with D possibly called TRBD1 or TRBD2 (6 bases each). The ends were cut back, 4 bases at V and 1 base at J, with 17 bases in the middle. The CDR3 spans 16 residues. In germline, CDR1 is SGHRS, CDR2 YFSETQ. This CDR3 reads CASSRRDTSGQETQYF. CDR3 in DNA: TGCGCCAGCAGCCGGAGGGACACCAGTGGCCAAGAGACCCAGTACTTC.